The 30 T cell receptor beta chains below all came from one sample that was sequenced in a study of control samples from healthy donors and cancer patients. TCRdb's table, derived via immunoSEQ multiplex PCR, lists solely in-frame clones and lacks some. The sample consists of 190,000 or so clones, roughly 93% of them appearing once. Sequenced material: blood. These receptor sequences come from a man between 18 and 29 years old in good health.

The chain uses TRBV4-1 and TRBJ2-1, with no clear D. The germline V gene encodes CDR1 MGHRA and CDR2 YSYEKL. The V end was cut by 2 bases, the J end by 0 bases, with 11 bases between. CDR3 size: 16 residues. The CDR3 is CASSQPTESSYNEQFF. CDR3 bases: TGCGCCAGCAGCCAACCCACCGAGAGCTCCTACAATGAGCAGTTCTTC.

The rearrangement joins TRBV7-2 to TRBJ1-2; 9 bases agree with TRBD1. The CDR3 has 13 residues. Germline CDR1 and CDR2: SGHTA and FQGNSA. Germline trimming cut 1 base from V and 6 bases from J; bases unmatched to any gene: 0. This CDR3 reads CASSLGTGDGYTF. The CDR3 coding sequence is TGTGCCAGCAGCTTAGGGACAGGGGATGGCTACACCTTC.

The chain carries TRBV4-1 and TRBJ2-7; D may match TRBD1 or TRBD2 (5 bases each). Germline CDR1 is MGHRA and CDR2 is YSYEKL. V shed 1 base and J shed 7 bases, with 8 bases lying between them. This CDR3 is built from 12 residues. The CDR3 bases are TGCGCCAGCAGCCAAGGATGGGGGGAGCAGTACTTC. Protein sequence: CASSQGWGEQYF.

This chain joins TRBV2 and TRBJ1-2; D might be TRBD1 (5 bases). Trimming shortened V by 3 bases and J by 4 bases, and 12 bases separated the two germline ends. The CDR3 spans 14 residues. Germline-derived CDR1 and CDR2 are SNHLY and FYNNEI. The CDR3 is CASSDREDSYGYTF. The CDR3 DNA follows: TGTGCCAGCAGTGACCGGGAAGACAGCTATGGCTACACCTTC.

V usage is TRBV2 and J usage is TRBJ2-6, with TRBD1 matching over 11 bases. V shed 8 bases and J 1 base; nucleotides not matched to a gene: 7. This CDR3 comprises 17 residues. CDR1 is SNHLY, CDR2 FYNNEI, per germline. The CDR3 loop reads CASRPGQGVSGANVLTF. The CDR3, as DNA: TGTGCCAGCCGACCGGGACAGGGGGTTTCTGGGGCCAACGTCCTGACTTTC.

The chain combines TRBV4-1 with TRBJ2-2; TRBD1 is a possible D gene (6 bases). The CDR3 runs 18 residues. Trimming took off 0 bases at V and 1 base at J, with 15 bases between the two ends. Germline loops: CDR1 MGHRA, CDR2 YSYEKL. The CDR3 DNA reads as TGCGCCAGCAGCCAAGATCGCATAGGACAGATGAACACCGGGGAGCTGTTTTTT. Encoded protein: CASSQDRIGQMNTGELFF.

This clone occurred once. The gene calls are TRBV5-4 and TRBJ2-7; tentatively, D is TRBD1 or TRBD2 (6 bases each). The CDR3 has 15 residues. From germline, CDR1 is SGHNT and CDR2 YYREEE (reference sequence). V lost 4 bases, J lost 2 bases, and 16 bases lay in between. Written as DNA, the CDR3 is TGTGCCAGCAGCGTGGGGGCGGGACGCCCCTACGAGCAGTACTTC. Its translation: CASSVGAGRPYEQYF. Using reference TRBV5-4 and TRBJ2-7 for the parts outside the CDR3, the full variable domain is ETGVTQSPTHLIKTRGQQVTLRCSSQSGHNTVSWYQQALGQGPQFIFQYYREEENGRGNFPPRFSGLQFPNYSSELNVNALELDDSALYLCASSVGAGRPYEQYFGPGTRLTVT.

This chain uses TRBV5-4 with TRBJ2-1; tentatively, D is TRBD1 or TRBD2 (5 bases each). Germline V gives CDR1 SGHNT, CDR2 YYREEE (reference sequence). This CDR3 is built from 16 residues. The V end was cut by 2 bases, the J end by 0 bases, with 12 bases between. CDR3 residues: CASSFSGASSYNEQFF. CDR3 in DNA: TGTGCCAGCAGCTTTTCCGGGGCCAGCTCCTACAATGAGCAGTTCTTC.

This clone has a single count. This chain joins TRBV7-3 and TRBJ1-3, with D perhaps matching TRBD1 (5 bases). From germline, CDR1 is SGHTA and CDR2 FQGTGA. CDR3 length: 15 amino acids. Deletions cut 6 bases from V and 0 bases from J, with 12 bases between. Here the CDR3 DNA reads TGTGCCAGCAGTCGCACAGGTGACTCTGGAAACACCATATATTTT. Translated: CASSRTGDSGNTIYF. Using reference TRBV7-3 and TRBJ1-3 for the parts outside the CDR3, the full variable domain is GAGVSQTPSNKVTEKGKYVELRCDPISGHTALYWYRQSLGQGPEFLIYFQGTGAADDSGLPNDRFFAVRPEGSVSTLKIQRTERGDSAVYLCASSRTGDSGNTIYFGEGSWLTVV.

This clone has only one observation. The CDR3: CASSVSPKGYGTDTQYF. CDR3 nucleotides: TGTGCCAGCAGCGTATCCCCGAAGGGATACGGCACAGATACGCAGTATTTT. V usage is TRBV9 and J usage is TRBJ2-3; D unclear. Trimming shortened V by 1 base and J by 1 base, and 16 bases separated the two germline ends. The CDR3 sequence is 17 residues long. Germline V gene data show CDR1 as SGDLS and CDR2 as YYNGEE.

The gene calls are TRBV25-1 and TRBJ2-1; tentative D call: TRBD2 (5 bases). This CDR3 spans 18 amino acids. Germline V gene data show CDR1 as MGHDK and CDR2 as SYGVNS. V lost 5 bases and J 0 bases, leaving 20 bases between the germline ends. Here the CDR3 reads CASSLPPDSEHSYNEQFF. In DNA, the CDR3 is TGTGCCAGCAGTCTACCCCCGGACTCAGAACACTCCTACAATGAGCAGTTCTTC.

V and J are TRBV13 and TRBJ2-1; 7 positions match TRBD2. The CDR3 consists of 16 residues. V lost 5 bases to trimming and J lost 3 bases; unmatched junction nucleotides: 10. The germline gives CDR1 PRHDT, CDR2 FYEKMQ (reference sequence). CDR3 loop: CASSPMGRGSYNEQFF. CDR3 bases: TGTGCCAGCAGCCCCATGGGGCGGGGGAGCTACAATGAGCAGTTCTTC. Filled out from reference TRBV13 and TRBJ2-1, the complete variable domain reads AAGVIQSPRHLIKEKRETATLKCYPIPRHDTVYWYQQGPGQDPQFLISFYEKMQSDKGSIPDRFSAQQFSDYHSELNMSSLELGDSALYFCASSPMGRGSYNEQFFGPGTRLTVL.

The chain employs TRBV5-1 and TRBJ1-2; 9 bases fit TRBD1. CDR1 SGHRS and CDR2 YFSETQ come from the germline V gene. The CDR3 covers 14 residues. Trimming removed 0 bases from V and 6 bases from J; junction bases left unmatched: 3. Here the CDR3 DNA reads TGCGCCAGCAGCTTGGGGACAGGGGAAAATGGCTACACCTTC. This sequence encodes CASSLGTGENGYTF.

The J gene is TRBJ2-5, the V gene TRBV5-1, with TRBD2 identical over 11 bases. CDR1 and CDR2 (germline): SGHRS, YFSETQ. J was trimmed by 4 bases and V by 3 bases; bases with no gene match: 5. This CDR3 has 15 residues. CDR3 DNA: TGCGCCAGCAGCTATGGTAGCGGGGGGGCAGAGACCCAGTACTTC. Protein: CASSYGSGGAETQYF.

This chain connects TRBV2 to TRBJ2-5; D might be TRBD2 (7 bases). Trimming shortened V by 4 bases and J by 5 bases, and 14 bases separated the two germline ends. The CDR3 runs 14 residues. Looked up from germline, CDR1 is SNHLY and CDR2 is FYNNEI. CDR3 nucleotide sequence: TGTGCCAGCAGTGTTCTCAGGGGAGGGGAGACCCAGTACTTC. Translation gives CASSVLRGGETQYF.

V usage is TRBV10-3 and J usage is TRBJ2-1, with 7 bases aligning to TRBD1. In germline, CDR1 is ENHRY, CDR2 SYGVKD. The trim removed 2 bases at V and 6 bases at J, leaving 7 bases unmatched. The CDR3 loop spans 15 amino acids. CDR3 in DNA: TGTGCCATCAGTGAGACAGGGGCCCTTTTCAATGAGCAGTTCTTC. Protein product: CAISETGALFNEQFF.

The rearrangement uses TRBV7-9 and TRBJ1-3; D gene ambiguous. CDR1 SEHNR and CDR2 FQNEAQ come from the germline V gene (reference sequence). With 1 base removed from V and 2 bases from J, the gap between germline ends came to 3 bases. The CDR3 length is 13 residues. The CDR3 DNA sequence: TGTGCCAGCAGCTTAGTTCCTGGAAACACCATATATTTT. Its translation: CASSLVPGNTIYF.

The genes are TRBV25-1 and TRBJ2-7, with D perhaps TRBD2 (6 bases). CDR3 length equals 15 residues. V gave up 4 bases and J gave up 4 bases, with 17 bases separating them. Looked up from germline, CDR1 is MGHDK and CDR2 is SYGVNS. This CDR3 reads CASSGGGGRGYEQYF. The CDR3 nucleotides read TGTGCCAGCAGTGGAGGTGGAGGGCGCGGGTACGAGCAGTACTTC.

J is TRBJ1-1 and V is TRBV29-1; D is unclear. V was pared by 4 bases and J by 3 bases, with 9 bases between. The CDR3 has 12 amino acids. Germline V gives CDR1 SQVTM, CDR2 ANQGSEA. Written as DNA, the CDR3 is TGCAGCGTTGTAGTTCCGGACACTGAAGCTTTCTTT. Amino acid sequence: CSVVVPDTEAFF.

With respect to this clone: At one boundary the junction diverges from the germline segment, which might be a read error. The CDR3 loop is CASRRSGDSRF. The DNA for the CDR3 is TGTGCCAGCAGGAGGTCCGGGGATTCCCGCTTC. The chain is built from TRBV6-5 and TRBJ2-7; tentative D call: TRBD2 (5 bases). Germline lookup yields CDR1 MNHEY and CDR2 SVGAGI. The length of the CDR3 is 11 residues.

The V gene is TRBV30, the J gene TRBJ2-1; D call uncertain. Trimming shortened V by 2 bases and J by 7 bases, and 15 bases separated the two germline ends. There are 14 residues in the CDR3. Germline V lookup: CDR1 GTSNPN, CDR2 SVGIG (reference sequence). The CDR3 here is CAWSLYLEGNEQFF. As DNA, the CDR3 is TGTGCCTGGAGTTTATACCTCGAAGGGAATGAGCAGTTCTTC.

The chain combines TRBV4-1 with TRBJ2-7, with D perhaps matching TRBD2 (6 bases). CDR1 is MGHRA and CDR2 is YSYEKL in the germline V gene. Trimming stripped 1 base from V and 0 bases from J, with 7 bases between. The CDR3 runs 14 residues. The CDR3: CASSQVTSSYEQYF. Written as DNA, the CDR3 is TGCGCCAGCAGCCAAGTGACTAGCTCCTACGAGCAGTACTTC.

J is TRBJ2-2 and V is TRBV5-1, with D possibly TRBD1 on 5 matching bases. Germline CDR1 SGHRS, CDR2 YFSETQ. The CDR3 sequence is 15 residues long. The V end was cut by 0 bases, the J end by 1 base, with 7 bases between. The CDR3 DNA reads TGCGCCAGCAGCTTGGGACAGCTGAACACCGGGGAGCTGTTTTTT. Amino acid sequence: CASSLGQLNTGELFF. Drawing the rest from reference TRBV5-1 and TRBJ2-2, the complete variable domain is KAGVTQTPRYLIKTRGQQVTLSCSPISGHRSVSWYQQTPGQGLQFLFEYFSETQRNKGNFPGRFSGRQFSNSRSEMNVSTLELGDSALYLCASSLGQLNTGELFFGEGSRLTVL.

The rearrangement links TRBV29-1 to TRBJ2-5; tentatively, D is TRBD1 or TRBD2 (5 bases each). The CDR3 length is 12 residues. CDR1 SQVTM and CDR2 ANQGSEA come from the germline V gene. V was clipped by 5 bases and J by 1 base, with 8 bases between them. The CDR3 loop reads CSVHGAQETQYF. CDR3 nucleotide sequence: TGCAGCGTTCACGGGGCCCAAGAGACCCAGTACTTC.

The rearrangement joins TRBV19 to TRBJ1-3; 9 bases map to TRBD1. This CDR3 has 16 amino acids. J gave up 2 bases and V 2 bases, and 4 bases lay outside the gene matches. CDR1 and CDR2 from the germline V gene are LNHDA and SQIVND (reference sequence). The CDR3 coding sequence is TGTGCCAGTAGTATATCGACAGGGGGGCCTGGAAACACCATATATTTT. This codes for CASSISTGGPGNTIYF.

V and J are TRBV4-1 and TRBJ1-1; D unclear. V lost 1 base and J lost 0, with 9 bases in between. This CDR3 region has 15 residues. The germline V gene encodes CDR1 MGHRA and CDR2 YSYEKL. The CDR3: CASSQGASVNTEAFF. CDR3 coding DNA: TGCGCCAGCAGCCAAGGCGCCAGCGTGAACACTGAAGCTTTCTTT.

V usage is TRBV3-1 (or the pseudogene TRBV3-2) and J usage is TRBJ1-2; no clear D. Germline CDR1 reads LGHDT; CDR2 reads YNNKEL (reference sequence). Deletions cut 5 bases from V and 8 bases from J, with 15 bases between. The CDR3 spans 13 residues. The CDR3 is CASSASGAGGYTF. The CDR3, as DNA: TGTGCCAGCAGCGCCTCGGGCGCCGGGGGCTACACCTTC.

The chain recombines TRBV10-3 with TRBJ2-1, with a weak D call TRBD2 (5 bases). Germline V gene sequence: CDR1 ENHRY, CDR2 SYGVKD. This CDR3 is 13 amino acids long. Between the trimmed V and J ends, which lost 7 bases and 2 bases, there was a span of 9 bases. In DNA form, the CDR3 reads TGTGCCATCAACCGGGGAACCTACAATGAGCAGTTCTTC. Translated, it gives CAINRGTYNEQFF.

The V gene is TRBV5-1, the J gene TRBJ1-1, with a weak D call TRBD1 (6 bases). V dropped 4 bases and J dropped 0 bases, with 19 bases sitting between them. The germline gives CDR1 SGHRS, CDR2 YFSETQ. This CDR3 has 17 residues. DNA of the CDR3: TGCGCCAGCAGCCCCTCCCCGACAGGCCAAATGAACACTGAAGCTTTCTTT. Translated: CASSPSPTGQMNTEAFF.

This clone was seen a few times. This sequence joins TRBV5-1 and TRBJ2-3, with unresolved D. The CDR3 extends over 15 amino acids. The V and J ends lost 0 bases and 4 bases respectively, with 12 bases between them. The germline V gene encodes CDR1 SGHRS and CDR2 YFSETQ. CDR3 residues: CASSLVSNEADTQYF. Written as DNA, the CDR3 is TGCGCCAGCAGCTTGGTTAGTAATGAAGCAGATACGCAGTATTTT. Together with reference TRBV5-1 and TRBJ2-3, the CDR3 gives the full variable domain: KAGVTQTPRYLIKTRGQQVTLSCSPISGHRSVSWYQQTPGQGLQFLFEYFSETQRNKGNFPGRFSGRQFSNSRSEMNVSTLELGDSALYLCASSLVSNEADTQYFGPGTRLTVL.